Listed here are 4 T cell receptor beta chains from one sample, sequenced in a study of blood T cells in healthy people across ages. Through a sample-barcoded 5' primer and a J-beta primer mix, a second PCR was run for roughly 6 to 11 cycles. TCRdb redid the calling of the 5' RACE reads with MiXCR, one entry per CDR3 protein. The data contain 1,100,000 or so distinct CDR3 sequences, over 35% of them singletons. Specimen: blood. The receptors were sampled from a woman aged 55-75 years in good health.

This clonotype was found a few times. This chain links TRBV20-1 with TRBJ2-4; D gene unclear. Trimming cost V 5 bases and J 0 bases, with 8 bases left between them. Germline V gene data show CDR1 as DFQATT and CDR2 as SNEGSKA (reference sequence). The CDR3 consists of 13 residues. CDR3 sequence (DNA): TGCAGTGCTTTCGACCAAGCCAAAAACATTCAGTACTTC. It codes for CSAFDQAKNIQYF.

A few counts support this clonotype. The genes are TRBV5-1 and TRBJ2-4; 10 nucleotides agree with TRBD2. The CDR3 length is 17 residues. Germline values: CDR1 SGHRS, CDR2 YFSETQ. Trimming at V came to 5 bases and at J to 0 bases, leaving 8 bases not matched to a gene. Here the CDR3 reads CASSGGLASLAKNIQYF. CDR3 coding DNA: TGCGCCAGCAGTGGGGGACTAGCGTCTCTAGCCAAAAACATTCAGTACTTC.

This clonotype came up many times. This chain links TRBV20-1 with TRBJ2-5; a possible D gene is TRBD1 (6 bases). Germline V gene lookup returns CDR1 DFQATT and CDR2 SNEGSKA (reference sequence). Trimming shortened V by 4 bases and J by 1 base, and 13 bases separated the two germline ends. CDR3 size: 14 residues. The CDR3 DNA sequence: TGCAGTGCTAATCCGTTAGGGGGCCAAGAGACCCAGTACTTC. It translates to CSANPLGGQETQYF.

The genes are TRBV7-6 and TRBJ2-7; 7 bases match TRBD1. CDR1 SGHVS and CDR2 FNYEAQ come from the germline V gene. The CDR3 contains 15 residues. The junction had 10 bases not matched to a gene; V was cut back by 5 bases and J by 3 bases. CDR3 sequence reads: CASSRISDRDYEQYF. In DNA, the CDR3 is TGTGCCAGCAGCCGGATAAGCGACAGGGACTACGAGCAGTACTTC. Looking up the rest from reference TRBV7-6 and TRBJ2-7 gives the full variable domain: GAGVSQSPRYKVTKRGQDVALRCDPISGHVSLYWYRQALGQGPEFLTYFNYEAQQDKSGLPNDRFSAERPEGSISTLTIQRTEQRDSAMYRCASSRISDRDYEQYFGPGTRLTVT.